This entry lists 3 T cell receptor beta chains sequenced from one sample in a study of T cells in Graves' hyperthyroidism and ophthalmopathy. RNA transcripts served as the template for amplifying TCR beta CDR3 regions. The HTBI set primed first-round TCR CDR3 RT-PCR. TCRdb re-called the multiplex PCR reads through MiXCR, storing one row per CDR3 protein. The sample lists hundreds of thousands of distinct CDR3 sequences, roughly 45% seen once, with under 8.5% in the top ten. Sequenced material: peripheral blood or thyroid tissue (not recorded which). The receptors stem from an adult man with Graves' disease, either hyperthyroidism or ophthalmopathy (not recorded which).

As for this clonotype: This may stem from a read error, because a much larger clone lies one nucleotide away. This CDR3 is missing its conserved last phenylalanine or tryptophan, likely due to a read error. This chain joins TRBV7-9 and TRBJ1-5, with D unclear. The CDR3 length is 12 residues. Trimming shortened V by 5 bases and J by 5 bases, and 7 bases separated the two germline ends. Per the germline V gene, CDR1 is SEHNR and CDR2 is FQNEAQ (reference sequence). CDR3 sequence (DNA): TGTGCCAGCAGCACACGCGATCAGCCCCAGCATCTT. This sequence encodes CASSTRDQPQHL.

This clonotype was counted between two and nine times. The rearrangement links TRBV7-9 to TRBJ1-4; TRBD1 matches 8 bases. The CDR3 runs to 16 residues. V shed 5 bases and J 5 bases; nucleotides not matched to a gene: 10. Germline V CDR1 and CDR2: SEHNR, FQNEAQ (reference sequence). The CDR3 bases are TGTGCCAGCAGCACCCAGGACAGGGATCTGAATGAAAAACTGTTTTTT. It translates to CASSTQDRDLNEKLFF.

V usage is TRBV7-8 and J usage is TRBJ2-7, with 10 nucleotides matching TRBD1. Germline assignment: CDR1 SGHVS and CDR2 FQNEAQ. V was clipped by 5 bases and J by 7 bases; unmatched bases: 5. The CDR3 extends over 13 amino acids. The CDR3 DNA is TGTGCCAGCAGCGCAGGGACAGGGGATGAGCAGTACTTC. Protein product: CASSAGTGDEQYF.